This section outlines one T cell receptor (beta chain) sequence together with its context. There is no known antigen for this receptor. It has no much larger one-base neighbor in the sample; base qualities were not kept. These data are taken from a study of blood T cell repertoires in COVID-19 (dated by TCRdb to the early 2020s). Some background on the complete study: Samples covering the acute and convalescent phases of COVID-19 were provided by collaborators in the United States, Italy and Spain. The material from the prospective study consisted of cDNA or gDNA derived from T cells, B-cell-depleted T cells, or PBMCs. Where available, HLA class I and class II types were taken from metadata supplied by the sample provider and were not determined by assay-based typing. Samples came from the ongoing ImmuneRACE study (first 160 participants) plus 1,254 subjects from 6 global collaborators. Deeply sampled blood TCRbeta repertoires from subjects exposed to, actively infected with, or recovered from COVID-19 were included in the dataset. The repertoires were released in a freely available public database intended as a resource for research on the immune response to SARS-CoV-2. The sample metadata nearly always contained a de-identified subject ID, COVID-19 status, age in years and sex. The paper's findings and limits, for the study overall: Clinical and demographic metadata were provided uncurated, with the amount varying by source and participant.

From the germline V gene, CDR1 is SGHDT and CDR2 is YYEEEE. Measured from the cysteine to the phenylalanine, the CDR3 is 17 residues long. CDR3 DNA is the only sequence kept; it has 51 bases, read in frame from the first base. The junction shows trimming of 4 bases on V and 0 bases on J, and the gene matches do not reach 9 bases of it. The immunoSEQ Assay, a bias-controlled multiplex PCR, was used to amplify TCRbeta CDR3 regions from genomic DNA. As for the authors' bioinformatics: The number of nucleated cells in each sample was estimated by amplification of reference gene primers within the assay. To quantify the absolute abundance of each unique TCRbeta CDR3 rearrangement, sequence reads were collapsed and filtered. For each sample, productive Simpson clonality was calculated as the square root of Simpson's diversity index over productive rearrangements. The table was pulled from immuneACCESS by TCRdb, which kept in-frame rearrangements only. Such tables lose some clones; where checked, under half of the loss comes from unresolved V genes, and the rest has no known cause. V, J and clone size are those of that table, while D and trimming were read from the DNA. The table for this sample lists 350,000 to 550,000 clones; 70% to 90% of them were counted only once. The top ten clones comprise approximately 2% of the sample.

In the prospective study, participants were about 18 to 100 years old, resided in approximately 22 geographic areas of the United States, and were enrolled through a virtual design. Cohort assignment in the prospective study relied on participant-reported clinical history from a screening survey and a study questionnaire. Each participant in the prospective study had whole blood, serum and a nasopharyngeal or oropharyngeal swab collected by mobile phlebotomists. Over an approximately two-month period, participants in the prospective study had the option of providing additional blood draws and questionnaires. Prospective study blood samples were shipped either frozen or at room temperature before DNA extraction.

The clonotype comes from a woman in her late teens or twenties with acute COVID-19. The chain joins TRBV5-6 to TRBJ2-7, with 11 bases in between that match TRBD1. The sequenced material came from PBMCs or T cells enriched from blood (not recorded which). This receptor has the CDR3 CASSPGTGGVFSYEQYF. DNA sequence: TGTGCCAGCAGCCCGGGGACAGGGGGTGTCTTCTCCTACGAGCAGTACTTC.